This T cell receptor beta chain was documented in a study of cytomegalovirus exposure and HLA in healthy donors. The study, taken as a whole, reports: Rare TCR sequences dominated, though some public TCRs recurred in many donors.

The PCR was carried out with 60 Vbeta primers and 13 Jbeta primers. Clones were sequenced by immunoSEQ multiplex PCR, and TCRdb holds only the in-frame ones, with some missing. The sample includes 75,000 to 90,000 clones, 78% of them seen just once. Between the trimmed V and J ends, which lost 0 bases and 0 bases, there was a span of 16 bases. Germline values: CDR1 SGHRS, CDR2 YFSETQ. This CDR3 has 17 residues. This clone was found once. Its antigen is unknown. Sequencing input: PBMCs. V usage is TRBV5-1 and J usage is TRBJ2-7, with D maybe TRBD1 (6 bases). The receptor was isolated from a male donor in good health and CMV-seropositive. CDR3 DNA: TGCGCCAGCAGCTTGGGAAATCAGGGGTATTACTCCTACGAGCAGTACTTC. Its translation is CASSLGNQGYYSYEQYF.